The T cell receptor beta chain described here comes from a study of T cell clusters in autoimmune cytopenias. Across the whole study: Healthy control donors averaged around 55 years of age, with a median of about 59 years. A median of approximately 47,000 TRB reads per sample yielded a median approximately 2,500 distinct clonotypes.

Multiplex touch-down PCR amplified TRB using TRB-A and TRB-B pools in one tube. TCRdb reanalyzed the multiplex PCR reads, giving one entry per CDR3 protein sequence and no DNA. The sample features approximately 11,000 distinct CDR3 sequences, with 4.4% in its top ten. TRB was amplified from roughly 0.25 ug of peripheral blood genomic DNA per sample. There are 17 residues in the CDR3. The V gene's germline CDR1 is SGHRS and CDR2 YFSETQ. These data are also associated with another study on T cell repertoires in aging, cancer and after chemotherapy. This second study says: Healthy donors lost TCR diversity with age mainly through richness, cancer patients through richness and evenness.

This rearrangement joins TRBV5-1 to TRBJ1-2; as DNA is missing, the TRBD1 call by TCRdb cannot be tested. Sequencing was performed on peripheral blood. The receptor comes from a human donor in good health. Here the CDR3 reads CASSLAEVGQGPYGYTF. Filled out from reference TRBV5-1 and TRBJ1-2, the complete variable domain reads KAGVTQTPRYLIKTRGQQVTLSCSPISGHRSVSWYQQTPGQGLQFLFEYFSETQRNKGNFPGRFSGRQFSNSRSEMNVSTLELGDSALYLCASSLAEVGQGPYGYTFGSGTRLTVV.